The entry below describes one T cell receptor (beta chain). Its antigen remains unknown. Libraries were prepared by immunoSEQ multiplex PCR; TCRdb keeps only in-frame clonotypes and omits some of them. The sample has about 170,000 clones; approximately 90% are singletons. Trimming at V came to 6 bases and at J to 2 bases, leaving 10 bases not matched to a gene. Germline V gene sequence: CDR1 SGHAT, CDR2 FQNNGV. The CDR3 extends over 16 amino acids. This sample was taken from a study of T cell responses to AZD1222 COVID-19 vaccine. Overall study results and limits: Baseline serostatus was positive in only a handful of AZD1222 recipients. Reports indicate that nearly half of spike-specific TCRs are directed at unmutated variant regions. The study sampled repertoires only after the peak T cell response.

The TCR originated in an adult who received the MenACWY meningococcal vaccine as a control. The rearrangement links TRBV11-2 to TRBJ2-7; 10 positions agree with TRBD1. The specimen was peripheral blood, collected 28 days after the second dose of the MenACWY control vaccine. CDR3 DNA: TGTGCCAGCAGGCCTCCCGGGACAGGGGCCCCCTACGAGCAGTACTTC. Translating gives CASRPPGTGAPYEQYF.